One T cell receptor (beta chain) is described in this entry. Its antigen is unidentified. The entry originates in a study of spatial heterogeneity in lung cancer. Study overall: Available PBMC from follow-up, collected a median of roughly 2 years after resection, underwent sequencing.

The CDR3 sequence is 17 residues long. Germline V gives CDR1 MGHRA, CDR2 YSYEKL. Trimming shortened V by 4 bases and J by 2 bases, and 20 bases separated the two germline ends. TCRdb processed the 5' RACE reads anew with MiXCR; each CDR3 protein has one entry. The sample lists nearly 95,000 distinct CDR3 sequences, roughly a fifth occurring once. Documented time point: blood at routine non-recurrence follow-up after resection. Tumor, nontumor lung or frozen PBMC supplied whole RNA that was sequenced unsorted. Overall study findings and caveats: Ubiquitous expanded tumor TCRs showed up in blood more at resection than follow-up.

This chain connects TRBV4-1 to TRBJ2-5; possibly TRBD1 for D (5 bases). This specimen was PBMCs, taken at follow-up. This receptor was identified in a male donor with early-stage non-small cell lung cancer. In nucleotides, the CDR3 is TGCGCCAGCAGCCGCCAAGACCGCCAGGGTTCTCAAGAGACCCAGTACTTC. This sequence encodes CASSRQDRQGSQETQYF.